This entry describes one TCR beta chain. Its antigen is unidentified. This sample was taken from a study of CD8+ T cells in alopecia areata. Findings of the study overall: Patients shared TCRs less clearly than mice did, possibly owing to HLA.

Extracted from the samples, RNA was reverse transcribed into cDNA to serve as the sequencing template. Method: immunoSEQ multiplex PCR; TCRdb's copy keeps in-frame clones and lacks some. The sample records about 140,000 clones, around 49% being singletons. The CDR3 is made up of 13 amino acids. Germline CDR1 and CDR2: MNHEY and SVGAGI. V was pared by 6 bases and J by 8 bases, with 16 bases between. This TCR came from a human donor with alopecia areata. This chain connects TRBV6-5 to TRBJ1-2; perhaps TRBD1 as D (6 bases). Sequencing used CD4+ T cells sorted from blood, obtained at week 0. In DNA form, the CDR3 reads TGTGCCAGCAGGAGCGACAGGTGGCGAGGCTACACCTTC. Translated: CASRSDRWRGYTF.